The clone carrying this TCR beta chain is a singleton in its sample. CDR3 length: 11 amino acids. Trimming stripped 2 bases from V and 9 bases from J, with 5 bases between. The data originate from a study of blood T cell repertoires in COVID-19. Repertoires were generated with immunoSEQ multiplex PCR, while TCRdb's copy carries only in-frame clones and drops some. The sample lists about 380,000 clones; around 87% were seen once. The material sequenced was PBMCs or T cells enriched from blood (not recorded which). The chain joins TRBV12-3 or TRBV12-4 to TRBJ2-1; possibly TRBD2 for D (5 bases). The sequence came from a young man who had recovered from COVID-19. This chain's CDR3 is CASSLLAEQFF. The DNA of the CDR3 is TGTGCCAGCAGTTTACTAGCTGAGCAGTTCTTC.